This TCR beta chain was recovered during a study of brain T cells in children with intractable seizures. Study-wide points: Only CDR3 sequence similarity suggested viral specificity, without known HCMV serostatus. Clones missing pre-surgery may reflect undersampling of that blood sample.

The time point here: blood from clinic visit 5 months post-surgery; TSC patient then seizure free. Sequencing was limited to surgery cases with top T cell transcript signatures in brain tissue. Generated by immunoSEQ multiplex PCR, the TCRdb table keeps only in-frame clones and is missing some. The profile covers approximately 330,000 clones, with about 93% appearing a single time and 5.5% to 6% taken by the ten largest. The CDR3 is 15 amino acids. Germline trimming cut 5 bases from V and 0 bases from J; bases unmatched to any gene: 6. CDR1 SQVTM and CDR2 ANQGSEA come from the germline V gene. Of note for this clone: The target antigen is unknown.

The sample was peripheral blood, taken more than 4 months after surgery. The rearrangement joins TRBV29-1 to TRBJ2-2, with 7 bases fitting TRBD1. This TCR came from a boy younger than two with tuberous sclerosis and intractable seizures. CDR3 in amino acids: CSVPTGTANTGELFF. The CDR3 DNA sequence: TGCAGCGTTCCAACCGGGACAGCGAACACCGGGGAGCTGTTTTTT.